Below, 21 T cell receptor beta chains from the same sample are listed, as sequenced in a study of shared clonotypes between healthy human individuals. The method was immunoSEQ multiplex PCR; TCRdb's version includes in-frame clones alone and lacks a portion of them. The table has 2 million to 2.5 million clones, roughly 92% seen once; the top ten hold 0.37%. The sequenced material came from naive CD4+ T cells from PBMCs. Subset given: CD45RA+ positively selected. These TCRs come from a young man in good health. Some clones in this sample may be carry-over from other donors' samples.

The chain has TRBV28 and TRBJ2-7; 11 bases map to TRBD2. There are 14 residues in the CDR3. Germline CDR1 MDHEN, CDR2 SYDVKM. Unmatched junction bases numbered 5, after V lost 5 bases and J lost 5 bases. The CDR3 region is CASSTSGSWNEQYF. The DNA of the CDR3 is TGTGCCAGCAGTACTAGCGGGAGTTGGAACGAGCAGTACTTC.

As concerns this clone: Other DNA sequences in the sample encode the same CDR3. The CDR3, as DNA: TGTGCCAGCAGCTTAAGGGCCTCTGGGGCCAACGTCCTGACTTTC. Its protein is CASSLRASGANVLTF. The V gene is TRBV7-9, the J gene TRBJ2-6, with unresolved D. V was pared by 2 bases and J by 0 bases, with 5 bases between. The CDR3 has 15 amino acids. Per the germline V gene, CDR1 is SEHNR and CDR2 is FQNEAQ (reference sequence).

Here the CDR3 reads CASSTSWVSYEQYF. The DNA for the CDR3 is TGTGCCAGCAGCACTAGTTGGGTCTCCTACGAGCAGTACTTC. The rearrangement joins TRBV7-2 to TRBJ2-7; tentatively, D is TRBD2 (5 bases). V lost 5 bases and J lost 0, with 11 bases in between. Germline CDR1 SGHTA, CDR2 FQGNSA. The CDR3 contains 14 residues.

V gene TRBV7-9 combines with J gene TRBJ2-3, with 7 bases fitting TRBD1. Germline lookup yields CDR1 SEHNR and CDR2 FQNEAQ (reference sequence). J gave up 6 bases and V 6 bases, and 18 bases lay outside the gene matches. The CDR3 runs to 17 residues. The chain's CDR3 is CASRTHDGDRVLDTQYF. Written as DNA, the CDR3 is TGTGCCAGCAGAACGCATGACGGGGACAGAGTCCTGGATACGCAGTATTTT. The whole variable domain, filled in from reference TRBV7-9 and TRBJ2-3, reads DTGVSQNPRHKITKRGQNVTFRCDPISEHNRLYWYRQTLGQGPEFLTYFQNEAQLEKSRLLSDRFSAERPKGSFSTLEIQRTEQGDSAMYLCASRTHDGDRVLDTQYFGPGTRLTVL.

This clone was detected only once. V gene TRBV7-9 combines with J gene TRBJ2-3; perhaps TRBD2 as D (5 bases). V was trimmed by 3 bases and J by 5 bases, leaving 12 bases between them. Germline values: CDR1 SEHNR, CDR2 FQNEAQ (reference sequence). There are 14 residues in the CDR3. CDR3 protein: CASSLGGFGDTQYF. The CDR3 DNA is TGTGCCAGCAGCTTGGGCGGGTTTGGAGATACGCAGTATTTT. Based on the CDR3 plus reference TRBV7-9 and TRBJ2-3, the full variable domain is DTGVSQNPRHKITKRGQNVTFRCDPISEHNRLYWYRQTLGQGPEFLTYFQNEAQLEKSRLLSDRFSAERPKGSFSTLEIQRTEQGDSAMYLCASSLGGFGDTQYFGPGTRLTVL.

The rearrangement uses TRBV7-9 and TRBJ2-1; TRBD1 agrees at 7 bases. After removal of 1 base from V and 2 bases from J, the junction contained 5 bases not matched to a gene. The CDR3 has 16 residues. The V gene's germline CDR1 is SEHNR and CDR2 FQNEAQ (reference sequence). Here the CDR3 DNA reads TGTGCCAGCAGCTTAGTCGGGCAGGGGGCCTACAATGAGCAGTTCTTC. This gives the protein CASSLVGQGAYNEQFF.

The chain recombines TRBV10-2 with TRBJ2-1; no firm D call. The CDR3 extends over 13 amino acids. Germline lookup yields CDR1 WSHSY and CDR2 SAAADI. V lost 6 bases, J lost 0 bases, and 6 bases lay in between. This chain's CDR3 is CASRTLSYNEQFF. The CDR3 DNA reads TGCGCCAGCAGGACTCTCTCCTACAATGAGCAGTTCTTC.

The V call is TRBV15, the J call TRBJ2-7, with 7 bases matching TRBD2. CDR1 is LNHNV and CDR2 is YYDKDF in the germline V gene (reference sequence). V lost 0 bases, J lost 2 bases, and 7 bases stayed unmatched. This CDR3 comprises 16 residues. The DNA for the CDR3 is TGTGCCACCAGCAGAGAAAAGTCGCGGGAGCCCTACGAGCAGTACTTC. Translating it yields CATSREKSREPYEQYF.

Of note for this clone: In the same sample, other DNA sequences code for this CDR3. This chain connects TRBV20-1 to TRBJ2-1; D may be TRBD2 (5 bases). The CDR3 spans 10 residues. Germline CDR1 reads DFQATT; CDR2 reads SNEGSKA (reference sequence). V was clipped by 3 bases and J by 8 bases, with 5 bases between them. CDR3 DNA: TGCAGTGCTAGCGGGGATGAGCAGTTCTTC. It translates to CSASGDEQFF.

The CDR3: CASGLGGAGGYTF. CDR3 sequence (DNA): TGTGCTAGTGGTCTAGGCGGGGCCGGTGGCTACACCTTC. V gene TRBV12-5 combines with J gene TRBJ1-2; possible D gene TRBD1, 5 bases. The CDR3 consists of 13 residues. Trimming removed 5 bases from V and 7 bases from J, with 14 bases in between. CDR1 and CDR2 from the germline V gene are LGHNT and FRNRAP.

Only one count was recorded for this clone. The J gene is TRBJ2-7, the V gene TRBV6-6; tentative D call: TRBD2 (5 bases). The CDR3 covers 13 residues. CDR1 and CDR2 from the germline V gene are MNHNY and SVGAGI (reference sequence). With 5 bases removed from V and 3 bases from J, the gap between germline ends came to 11 bases. This chain's CDR3 is CASSRQDYYEQYF. The CDR3 nucleotides read TGTGCCAGCAGTCGGCAAGACTACTACGAGCAGTACTTC.

The table lists this clone with a few counts. The sample contains more than one DNA sequence encoding this CDR3. This sequence joins TRBV5-1 and TRBJ2-1; 9 bases match TRBD2. CDR1 and CDR2 (germline): SGHRS, YFSETQ. The CDR3 is 15 residues long. V dropped 4 bases and J dropped 0; count of bases not matched to a gene: 2. In DNA form, the CDR3 reads TGCGCCAGCAGCATTAGCGGGAGCTCCTACAATGAGCAGTTCTTC. As protein: CASSISGSSYNEQFF.

The rearrangement joins TRBV5-6 to TRBJ1-6; 9 bases are shared with TRBD1. V trimming: 0 bases; J trimming: 7 bases; junction bases outside the gene matches: 8. This CDR3 contains 17 residues. Germline assignment: CDR1 SGHDT and CDR2 YYEEEE. CDR3 DNA sequence: TGTGCCAGCAGCTTGGGGGACACTGGACAGGGGAATTCACCCCTCCACTTT. This codes for CASSLGDTGQGNSPLHF.

For this clone: Additional DNA sequences in this sample encode the identical CDR3. The chain employs TRBV28 and TRBJ1-1, with 9 bases lining up with TRBD1. This CDR3 has 14 amino acids. J lost 3 bases, V lost 6 bases, and 5 bases had no gene match. CDR1 is MDHEN and CDR2 is SYDVKM in the germline V gene. CDR3 DNA: TGTGCCAGCAGCGCCGGGACAGGGTACACTGAAGCTTTCTTT. Residues: CASSAGTGYTEAFF.

This chain links TRBV11-2 with TRBJ2-7; weak D call: TRBD1 (6 bases). The CDR3 has 13 residues. CDR1 and CDR2 from the germline V gene are SGHAT and FQNNGV. Trimming left V 7 bases short and J 2 bases short, with 12 bases between. The CDR3 spells CASNKQGTYEQYF. The CDR3 DNA reads as TGTGCCAGCAACAAACAGGGCACCTACGAGCAGTACTTC.

The rearrangement joins TRBV5-4 to TRBJ2-1, with 14 positions matching TRBD2. Germline assignment: CDR1 SGHNT and CDR2 YYREEE (reference sequence). The junction had 7 bases not matched to a gene; V was cut back by 4 bases and J by 7 bases. This CDR3 is 16 amino acids long. The CDR3 coding sequence is TGTGCCAGCAGCGCAGGGACTAGCGGGAGTAGGAATGAGCAGTTCTTC. Its translation is CASSAGTSGSRNEQFF. Full variable domain (outside the CDR3, taken from reference TRBV5-4 and TRBJ2-1): ETGVTQSPTHLIKTRGQQVTLRCSSQSGHNTVSWYQQALGQGPQFIFQYYREEENGRGNFPPRFSGLQFPNYSSELNVNALELDDSALYLCASSAGTSGSRNEQFFGPGTRLTVL.

The chain recombines TRBV5-1 with TRBJ2-5, with 9 bases aligning to TRBD2. Germline assignment: CDR1 SGHRS and CDR2 YFSETQ. V lost 4 bases and J lost 1; bases outside the gene matches: 8. The CDR3 runs 16 residues. Here the CDR3 reads CASSPQGSGGQETQYF. The DNA of the CDR3 is TGCGCCAGCAGCCCGCAGGGTAGCGGGGGCCAAGAGACCCAGTACTTC.

This clone is a singleton in its sample. The chain joins TRBV5-8 to TRBJ1-4; D may be TRBD1 (6 bases). CDR3 length: 19 residues. The V gene lost 1 base and the J gene lost 2 bases, with 21 bases spanning the gap. Per germline, CDR1 SGHTS and CDR2 YDEGEE. CDR3 region: CASSLRWGRGSETNEKLFF. The CDR3 nucleotides read TGTGCCAGCAGCTTGCGGTGGGGGCGAGGATCGGAGACTAATGAAAAACTGTTTTTT.

The chain carries TRBV9 and TRBJ2-1; no reliable D call. Trimming cost V 0 bases and J 4 bases, with 11 bases left between them. Looked up from germline, CDR1 is SGDLS and CDR2 is YYNGEE. The CDR3 runs 15 residues. CDR3 sequence: CASSVAVDAYNEQFF. CDR3 in DNA: TGTGCCAGCAGCGTAGCGGTCGACGCTTACAATGAGCAGTTCTTC.

This clone turned up a few times. The chain carries TRBV7-2 and TRBJ1-1; possible D gene TRBD1, 6 bases. This CDR3 has 11 residues. The germline V and J ends were trimmed by 3 bases and 10 bases, with 9 bases remaining between them. From germline, CDR1 is SGHTA and CDR2 FQGNSA. CDR3 protein: CASSFTGTAFF. The CDR3 region has the DNA TGTGCCAGCAGCTTTACAGGGACAGCTTTCTTT.

The CDR3 is CASSKRGEHYGYTF. The CDR3 nucleotides are TGTGCCAGCAGTAAACGAGGGGAGCACTATGGCTACACCTTC. The chain joins TRBV2 to TRBJ1-2; D possibly corresponds to TRBD1 (5 bases). CDR1 and CDR2 from the germline V gene are SNHLY and FYNNEI. This CDR3 has 14 residues. V lost 5 bases, J lost 3 bases, and 13 bases lay in between.